A single sample is the source of the 20 T cell receptor beta chains below, sequenced in a study of CD8 T cells in ankylosing spondylitis. TCRdb passed the 5' RACE reads through MiXCR, listing each CDR3 protein once. The sample lists some 340,000 distinct CDR3 sequences; approximately 15% were seen once. Sample: blood, either unsorted or a sorted T cell fraction (not recorded which). The receptors come from a male donor with ankylosing spondylitis or in good health (not recorded which).

The V gene is TRBV10-1, the J gene TRBJ2-3, with D possibly TRBD2 on 5 matching bases. Germline CDR1 is WNHNN and CDR2 is SYGVQD (reference sequence). Trimming removed 2 bases at V and 8 bases at J, with 20 bases between. The CDR3 length is 16 residues. The CDR3 DNA reads as TGCGCCAGCAGTGAGCAGAGTGTCGGCCAAGGAGGTACGCAGTATTTT. This encodes CASSEQSVGQGGTQYF.

This clonotype has only a few counts. The gene calls are TRBV12-3 or TRBV12-4 and TRBJ1-6; a possible D gene is TRBD1 (6 bases). The length of the CDR3 is 13 residues. Trimming left V 3 bases short and J 11 bases short, with 11 bases between. The DNA of the CDR3 is TGTGCCAGCAGTTTTCCGGGGGCAACACCCCTCCACTTT. It encodes CASSFPGATPLHF.

The J gene is TRBJ2-3, the V gene TRBV2, with D perhaps TRBD1 (6 bases). CDR1 and CDR2 (germline): SNHLY, FYNNEI. This CDR3 is 12 amino acids long. The germline V and J ends were trimmed by 6 bases and 7 bases, with 11 bases remaining between them. CDR3 sequence reads: CASRERGYTQYF. Written as DNA, the CDR3 is TGTGCCAGCAGGGAGAGGGGGTATACGCAGTATTTT.

This clonotype was seen many times. The chain carries TRBV7-2 and TRBJ2-1; D gene unclear. The CDR3 spans 13 residues. The germline V and J ends were trimmed by 1 base and 9 bases, with 10 bases remaining between them. Germline V gene sequence: CDR1 SGHTA, CDR2 FQGNSA. The CDR3 bases are TGTGCCAGCAGCTTAGTAGTGCGTACTGAGCAGTTCTTC. Its protein is CASSLVVRTEQFF.

The CDR3 sequence is CASSLTGVSTGELFF. CDR3 DNA: TGCGCCAGCAGCTTGACAGGGGTGAGCACCGGGGAGCTGTTTTTT. The rearrangement uses TRBV5-1 and TRBJ2-2, with 7 bases lining up with TRBD1. With 1 base clipped from V and 4 bases from J, the junction kept 4 bases outside the gene matches. Germline V lookup: CDR1 SGHRS, CDR2 YFSETQ. The CDR3 length is 15 residues.

The chain uses TRBV20-1 and TRBJ2-3; 8 positions match TRBD2. This CDR3 region has 15 residues. Losses at the gene ends were 0 bases for V and 6 bases for J; bases not matched to a gene: 8. Germline lookup yields CDR1 DFQATT and CDR2 SNEGSKA (reference sequence). The chain's CDR3 is CSARDRAGGLDTQYF. The CDR3 coding sequence is TGCAGTGCTAGAGATCGGGCGGGGGGCCTCGATACGCAGTATTTT.

This clonotype occurred a few times. This sequence joins TRBV29-1 and TRBJ2-1, with 8 bases lining up with TRBD2. The germline gives CDR1 SQVTM, CDR2 ANQGSEA. V shed 3 bases, J shed 3 bases, and the junction held 4 bases outside the gene matches. The CDR3 runs 14 residues. The CDR3 bases are TGCAGCGTTGAGGGTAGCGGGAACTACAATGAGCAGTTCTTC. Its protein product is CSVEGSGNYNEQFF.

This clonotype turned up a few times. The chain employs TRBV6-4 and TRBJ2-3; 7 nucleotides line up with TRBD2. Germline V gene lookup returns CDR1 MRHNA and CDR2 SNTAGT. V lost 0 bases and J lost 4; bases outside the gene matches: 10. This CDR3 has 17 amino acids. Here the CDR3 DNA reads TGTGCCAGCAGTGACTCCCGACGGGCTAGCGGAGCAGATACGCAGTATTTT. Protein sequence: CASSDSRRASGADTQYF.

V gene TRBV12-3 or TRBV12-4 combines with J gene TRBJ1-1; no definite D call. V dropped 6 bases and J dropped 1 base, with 9 bases sitting between them. The CDR3 runs 13 residues. The CDR3 is CASRFERNTEAFF. CDR3 nucleotides: TGTGCCAGCAGATTCGAGAGGAACACTGAAGCTTTCTTT.

CDR3 protein: CASSLATGSGYTF. CDR3 nucleotides: TGTGCCAGCAGTTTAGCTACGGGATCAGGCTACACCTTC. The chain carries TRBV12-3 or TRBV12-4 and TRBJ1-2; D unclear. The CDR3 consists of 13 residues. Trimming took 0 bases from V and 8 from J, leaving 10 bases between them.

V is TRBV12-3 or TRBV12-4 and J is TRBJ1-2; D call uncertain. The CDR3 is 13 amino acids. Trimming removed 2 bases at V and 8 bases at J, with 12 bases between. CDR3 protein: CASSLSAGWGYTF. The DNA for the CDR3 is TGTGCCAGCAGTTTAAGTGCGGGATGGGGCTACACCTTC.

This chain links TRBV11-2 with TRBJ2-7, with D maybe TRBD1 (6 bases). Germline-derived CDR1 and CDR2 are SGHAT and FQNNGV. CDR3 length: 12 amino acids. Trimming removed 2 bases at V and 6 bases at J, with 8 bases between. Written as DNA, the CDR3 is TGTGCCAGCAGCTTATGGGGGCGCGAGCAGTACTTC. It encodes CASSLWGREQYF.

The CDR3 nucleotides read TGCGCCAGCAGCTTGGAGGCTAGCGGGGCAGATACGCAGTATTTT. Its translation is CASSLEASGADTQYF. V and J are TRBV5-1 and TRBJ2-3; 9 bases are a match to TRBD2. Germline V gene sequence: CDR1 SGHRS, CDR2 YFSETQ. J lost 4 bases, V lost 0 bases, and 3 bases had no gene match. CDR3 length: 15 amino acids.

J is TRBJ1-4 and V is TRBV4-1; D is perhaps TRBD1 (5 bases). V gave up 0 bases and J gave up 11 bases, with 7 bases separating them. The germline V gene encodes CDR1 MGHRA and CDR2 YSYEKL. This CDR3 has 12 residues. DNA for the CDR3: TGCGCCAGCAGCCAAGAGGGGCCCAAACTGTTTTTT. Translating gives CASSQEGPKLFF.

The V and J genes are TRBV14 and TRBJ2-5; 9 nucleotides agree with TRBD2. CDR1 is SGHDN and CDR2 is FVKESK in the germline V gene. The J segment lost 0 bases and the V segment lost 4 bases, leaving 6 bases of the junction unmatched. The CDR3 is 16 amino acids. The CDR3 reads CASSRWTSANQETQYF. The CDR3 DNA reads TGTGCCAGCAGCCGATGGACTAGCGCTAACCAAGAGACCCAGTACTTC.

Ten or more counts support this clonotype. The chain combines TRBV5-4 with TRBJ2-5, with TRBD1 as a possible D gene (5 bases). Trimming removed 0 bases from V and 1 base from J, with 10 bases in between. The CDR3 is made up of 15 amino acids. CDR1 and CDR2 (germline): SGHNT, YYREEE (reference sequence). The CDR3 region has the DNA TGTGCCAGCAGCTTGGCCAGGGTTACCCAAGAGACCCAGTACTTC. As protein: CASSLARVTQETQYF.

The V and J genes are TRBV5-1 and TRBJ2-3; 9 nucleotides match TRBD2. The V segment lost 3 bases and the J segment 6 bases; nucleotides outside the gene matches: 14. The CDR3 runs to 17 residues. Germline CDR1 SGHRS, CDR2 YFSETQ. CDR3 nucleotide sequence: TGCGCCAGCAGCTCCACTACGACTAGCGGTGGAAAGGATACGCAGTATTTT. Its translation is CASSSTTTSGGKDTQYF.

Details on this clonotype: The germline gene is not matched at one end of the junction; a read error may be the cause. This chain joins TRBV7-2 and TRBJ2-1; TRBD2 aligns across 8 bases. The CDR3 has 17 amino acids. The V gene's germline CDR1 is SGHTA and CDR2 FQGNSA. The DNA of the CDR3 is TGTGCCAGCAGCCCCAGGGGTGGGGGACGGGGGGGCCCATCCTCAATCTTC. Its translation: CASSPRGGGRGGPSSIF.

The chain joins TRBV10-3 to TRBJ2-3; TRBD2 matches 10 bases. This CDR3 contains 15 residues. Germline trimming cut 4 bases from V and 4 bases from J; bases unmatched to any gene: 5. From germline, CDR1 is ENHRY and CDR2 SYGVKD. The CDR3 here is CAISVSGGIADTQYF. The CDR3 bases are TGTGCCATCAGTGTTAGCGGGGGGATTGCAGATACGCAGTATTTT.

This clonotype came up a few times. The gene calls are TRBV7-2 and TRBJ1-5; the match to TRBD1 covers 9 bases. Germline CDR1 SGHTA, CDR2 FQGNSA. The CDR3 is made up of 14 amino acids. Losses at the gene ends were 5 bases for V and 5 bases for J; bases not matched to a gene: 4. As DNA, the CDR3 is TGTGCCAGCAGCCCGAGGACAGGGGATCAGCCCCAGCATTTT. Translated: CASSPRTGDQPQHF.